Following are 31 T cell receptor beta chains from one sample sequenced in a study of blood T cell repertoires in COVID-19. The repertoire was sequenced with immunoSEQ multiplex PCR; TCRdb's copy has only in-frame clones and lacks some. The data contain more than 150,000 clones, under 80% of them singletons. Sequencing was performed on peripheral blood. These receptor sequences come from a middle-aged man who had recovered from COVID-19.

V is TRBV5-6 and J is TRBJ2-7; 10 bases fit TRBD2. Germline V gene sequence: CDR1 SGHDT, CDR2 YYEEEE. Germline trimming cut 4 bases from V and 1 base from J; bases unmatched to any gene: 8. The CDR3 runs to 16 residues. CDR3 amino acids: CASSRFGLADSYEQYF. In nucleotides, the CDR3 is TGTGCCAGCAGCCGGTTTGGACTAGCGGATTCCTACGAGCAGTACTTC.

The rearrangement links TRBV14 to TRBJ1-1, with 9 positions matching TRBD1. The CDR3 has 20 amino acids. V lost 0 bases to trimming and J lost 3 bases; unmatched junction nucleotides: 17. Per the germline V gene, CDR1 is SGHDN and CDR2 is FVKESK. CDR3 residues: CASSQEDPGTGLMGDTEAFF. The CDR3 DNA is TGTGCCAGCAGCCAAGAGGATCCCGGGACAGGGTTGATGGGGGACACTGAAGCTTTCTTT.

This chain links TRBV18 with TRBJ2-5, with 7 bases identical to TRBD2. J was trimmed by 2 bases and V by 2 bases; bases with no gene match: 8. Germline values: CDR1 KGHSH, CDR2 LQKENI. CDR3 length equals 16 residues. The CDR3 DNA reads TGTGCCAGCTCACCAAGGACTAGTTTGGTACAAGAGACCCAGTACTTC. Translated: CASSPRTSLVQETQYF.

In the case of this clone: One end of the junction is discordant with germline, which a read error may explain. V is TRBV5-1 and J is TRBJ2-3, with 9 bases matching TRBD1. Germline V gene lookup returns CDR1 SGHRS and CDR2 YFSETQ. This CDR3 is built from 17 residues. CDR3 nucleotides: TGCGCCAGCAGCTTGGATTGGGGACAGGGTACCACAGGTACGCAGTATTTT. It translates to CASSLDWGQGTTGTQYF.

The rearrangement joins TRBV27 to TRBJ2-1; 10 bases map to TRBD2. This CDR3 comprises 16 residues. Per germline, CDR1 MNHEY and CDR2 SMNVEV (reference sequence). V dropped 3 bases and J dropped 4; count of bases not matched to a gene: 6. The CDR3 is CASSFQLAGLYNEQFF. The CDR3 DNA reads TGTGCCAGCAGTTTCCAACTAGCGGGGCTATACAATGAGCAGTTCTTC.

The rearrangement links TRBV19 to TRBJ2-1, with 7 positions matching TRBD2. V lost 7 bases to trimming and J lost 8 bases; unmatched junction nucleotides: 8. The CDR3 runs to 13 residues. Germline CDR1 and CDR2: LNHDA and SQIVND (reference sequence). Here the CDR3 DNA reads TGTGCCAGTATGAGCGGGAACGGTGATGAGCAGTTCTTC. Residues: CASMSGNGDEQFF. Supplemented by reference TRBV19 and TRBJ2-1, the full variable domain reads DGGITQSPKYLFRKEGQNVTLSCEQNLNHDAMYWYRQDPGQGLRLIYYSQIVNDFQKGDIAEGYSVSREKKESFPLTVTSAQKNPTAFYLCASMSGNGDEQFFGPGTRLTVL.

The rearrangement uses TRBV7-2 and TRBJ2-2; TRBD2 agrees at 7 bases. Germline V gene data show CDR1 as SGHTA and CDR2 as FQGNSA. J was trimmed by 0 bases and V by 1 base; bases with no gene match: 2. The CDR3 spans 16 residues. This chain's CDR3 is CASSLEAGANTGELFF. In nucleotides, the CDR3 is TGTGCCAGCAGCTTAGAGGCGGGAGCGAACACCGGGGAGCTGTTTTTT. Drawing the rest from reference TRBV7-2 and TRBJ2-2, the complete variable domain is GAGVSQSPSNKVTEKGKDVELRCDPISGHTALYWYRQSLGQGLEFLIYFQGNSAPDKSGLPSDRFSAERTGGSVSTLTIQRTQQEDSAVYLCASSLEAGANTGELFFGEGSRLTVL.

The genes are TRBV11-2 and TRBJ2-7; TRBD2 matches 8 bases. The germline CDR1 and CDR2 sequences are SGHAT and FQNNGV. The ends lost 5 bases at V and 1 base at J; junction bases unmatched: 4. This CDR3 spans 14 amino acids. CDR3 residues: CASSTTGGSYEQYF. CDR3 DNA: TGTGCCAGCAGCACTACGGGGGGGTCCTACGAGCAGTACTTC.

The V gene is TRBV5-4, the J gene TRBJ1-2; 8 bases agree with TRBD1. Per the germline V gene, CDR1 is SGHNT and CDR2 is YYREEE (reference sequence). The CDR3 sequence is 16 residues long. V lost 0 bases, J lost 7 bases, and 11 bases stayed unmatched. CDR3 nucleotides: TGTGCCAGCAGCTTGGAAGCAGGGGGCGGACGTCCTGGCTACACCTTC. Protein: CASSLEAGGGRPGYTF.

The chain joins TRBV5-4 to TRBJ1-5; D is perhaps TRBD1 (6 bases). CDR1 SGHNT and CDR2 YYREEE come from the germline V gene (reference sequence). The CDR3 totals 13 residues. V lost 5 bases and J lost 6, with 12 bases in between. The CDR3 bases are TGTGCCAGCAGTCAGGGGTCGGGTCAGCCCCAGCATTTT. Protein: CASSQGSGQPQHF. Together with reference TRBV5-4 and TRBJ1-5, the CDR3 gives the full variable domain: ETGVTQSPTHLIKTRGQQVTLRCSSQSGHNTVSWYQQALGQGPQFIFQYYREEENGRGNFPPRFSGLQFPNYSSELNVNALELDDSALYLCASSQGSGQPQHFGDGTRLSIL.

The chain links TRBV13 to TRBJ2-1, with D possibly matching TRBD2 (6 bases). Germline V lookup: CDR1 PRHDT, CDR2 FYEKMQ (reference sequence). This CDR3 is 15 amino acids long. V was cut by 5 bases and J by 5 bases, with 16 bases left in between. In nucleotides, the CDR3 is TGTGCCAGCAGCCCACCGCAGGGACTGGACAATGAGCAGTTCTTC. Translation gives CASSPPQGLDNEQFF.

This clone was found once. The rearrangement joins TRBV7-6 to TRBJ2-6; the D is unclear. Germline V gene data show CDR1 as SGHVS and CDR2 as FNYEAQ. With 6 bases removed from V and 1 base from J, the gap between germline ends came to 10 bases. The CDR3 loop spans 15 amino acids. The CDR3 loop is CASRSGPSGANVLTF. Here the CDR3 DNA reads TGTGCCAGCAGATCTGGCCCGTCTGGGGCCAACGTCCTGACTTTC. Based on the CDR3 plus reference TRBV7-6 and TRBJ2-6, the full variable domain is GAGVSQSPRYKVTKRGQDVALRCDPISGHVSLYWYRQALGQGPEFLTYFNYEAQQDKSGLPNDRFSAERPEGSISTLTIQRTEQRDSAMYRCASRSGPSGANVLTFGAGSRLTVL.

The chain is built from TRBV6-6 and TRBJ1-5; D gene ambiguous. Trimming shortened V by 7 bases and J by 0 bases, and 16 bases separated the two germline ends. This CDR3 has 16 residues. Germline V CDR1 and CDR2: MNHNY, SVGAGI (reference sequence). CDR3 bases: TGTGCCAGCACCTACGGGTTTGATTATAGCAATCAGCCCCAGCATTTT. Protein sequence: CASTYGFDYSNQPQHF.

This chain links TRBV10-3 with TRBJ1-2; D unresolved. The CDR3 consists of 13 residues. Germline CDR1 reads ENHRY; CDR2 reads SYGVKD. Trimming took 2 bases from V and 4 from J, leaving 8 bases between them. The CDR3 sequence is CAISERGIYGYTF. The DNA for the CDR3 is TGTGCCATCAGTGAGCGGGGTATCTATGGCTACACCTTC.

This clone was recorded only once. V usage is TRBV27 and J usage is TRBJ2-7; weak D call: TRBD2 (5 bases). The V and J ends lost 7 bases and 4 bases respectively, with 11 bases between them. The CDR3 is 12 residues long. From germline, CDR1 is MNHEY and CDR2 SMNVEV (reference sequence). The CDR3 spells CASTPGIYEQYF. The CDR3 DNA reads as TGTGCCAGCACCCCCGGGATTTACGAGCAGTACTTC.

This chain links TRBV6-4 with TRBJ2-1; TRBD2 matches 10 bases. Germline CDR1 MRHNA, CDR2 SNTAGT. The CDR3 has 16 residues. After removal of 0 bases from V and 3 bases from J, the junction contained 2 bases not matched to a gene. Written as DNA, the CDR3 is TGTGCCAGCAGTGACTCAGCGGGAGGGTTCTACAATGAGCAGTTCTTC. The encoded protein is CASSDSAGGFYNEQFF.

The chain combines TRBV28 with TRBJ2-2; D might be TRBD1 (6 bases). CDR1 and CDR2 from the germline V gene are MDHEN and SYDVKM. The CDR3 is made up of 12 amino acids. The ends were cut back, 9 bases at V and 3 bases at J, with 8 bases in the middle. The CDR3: CASRTDTGELFF. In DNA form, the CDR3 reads TGTGCCAGTCGGACAGACACCGGGGAGCTGTTTTTT.

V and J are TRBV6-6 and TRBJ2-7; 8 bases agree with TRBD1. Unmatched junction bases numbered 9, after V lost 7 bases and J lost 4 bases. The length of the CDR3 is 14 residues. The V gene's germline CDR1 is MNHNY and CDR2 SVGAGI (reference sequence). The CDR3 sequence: CASNNPQGAYEQYF. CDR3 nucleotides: TGTGCCAGCAACAATCCTCAGGGGGCATACGAGCAGTACTTC.

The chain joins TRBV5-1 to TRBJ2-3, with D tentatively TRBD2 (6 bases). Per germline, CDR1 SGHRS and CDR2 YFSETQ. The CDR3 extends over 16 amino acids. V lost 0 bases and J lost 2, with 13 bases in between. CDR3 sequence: CASSLGDFQYTDTQYF. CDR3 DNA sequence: TGCGCCAGCAGCTTGGGGGACTTTCAATACACAGATACGCAGTATTTT.

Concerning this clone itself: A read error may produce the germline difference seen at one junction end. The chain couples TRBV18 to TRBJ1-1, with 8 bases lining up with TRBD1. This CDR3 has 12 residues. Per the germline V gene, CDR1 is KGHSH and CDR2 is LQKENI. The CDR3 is CASAPGQDEAFF. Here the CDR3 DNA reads TGTGCCAGCGCACCGGGACAGGATGAAGCTTTCTTT.

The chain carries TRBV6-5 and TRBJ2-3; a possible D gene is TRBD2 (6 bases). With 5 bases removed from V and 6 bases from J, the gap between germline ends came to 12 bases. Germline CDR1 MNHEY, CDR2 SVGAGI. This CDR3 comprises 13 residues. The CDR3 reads CASSLSGVDTQYF. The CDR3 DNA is TGTGCCAGCAGTCTGTCGGGGGTCGATACGCAGTATTTT.

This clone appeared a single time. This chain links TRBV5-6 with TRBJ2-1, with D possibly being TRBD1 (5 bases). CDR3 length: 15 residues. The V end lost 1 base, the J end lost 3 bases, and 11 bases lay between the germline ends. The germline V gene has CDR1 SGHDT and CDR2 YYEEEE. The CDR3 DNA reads TGTGCCAGCAGCTTGCTCAGGGCTAACTACAATGAGCAGTTCTTC. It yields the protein CASSLLRANYNEQFF.

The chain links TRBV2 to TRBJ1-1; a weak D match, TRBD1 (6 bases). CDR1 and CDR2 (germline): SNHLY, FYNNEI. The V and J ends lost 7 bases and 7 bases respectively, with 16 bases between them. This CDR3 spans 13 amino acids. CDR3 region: CASKRTEDGEAFF. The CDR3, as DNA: TGTGCCAGCAAAAGGACAGAAGATGGTGAAGCTTTCTTT.

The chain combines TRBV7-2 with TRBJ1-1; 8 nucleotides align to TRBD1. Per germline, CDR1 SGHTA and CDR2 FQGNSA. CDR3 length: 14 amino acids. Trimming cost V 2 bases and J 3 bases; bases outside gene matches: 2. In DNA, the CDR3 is TGTGCCAGCAGCTTAATGGGACAGGACACTGAAGCTTTCTTT. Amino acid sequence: CASSLMGQDTEAFF.

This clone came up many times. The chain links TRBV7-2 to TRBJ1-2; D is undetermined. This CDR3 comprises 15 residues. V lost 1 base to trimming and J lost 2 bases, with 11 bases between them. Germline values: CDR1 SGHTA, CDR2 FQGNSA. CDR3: CASSLVARKNYGYTF. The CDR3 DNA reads TGTGCCAGCAGCTTAGTCGCCAGGAAGAACTATGGCTACACCTTC.

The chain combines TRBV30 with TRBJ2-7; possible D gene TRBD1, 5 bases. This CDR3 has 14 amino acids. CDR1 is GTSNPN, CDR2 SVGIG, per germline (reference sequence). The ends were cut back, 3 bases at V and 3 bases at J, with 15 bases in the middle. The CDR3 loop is CAWSGSREGYEQYF. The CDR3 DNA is TGTGCCTGGAGCGGAAGCAGGGAAGGCTACGAGCAGTACTTC.

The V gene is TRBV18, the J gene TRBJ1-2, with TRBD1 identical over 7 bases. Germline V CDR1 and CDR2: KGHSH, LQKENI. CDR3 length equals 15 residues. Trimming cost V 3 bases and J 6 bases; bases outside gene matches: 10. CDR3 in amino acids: CASSPLRDRENGYTF. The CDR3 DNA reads TGTGCCAGCTCACCCCTTAGGGACAGAGAAAATGGCTACACCTTC.

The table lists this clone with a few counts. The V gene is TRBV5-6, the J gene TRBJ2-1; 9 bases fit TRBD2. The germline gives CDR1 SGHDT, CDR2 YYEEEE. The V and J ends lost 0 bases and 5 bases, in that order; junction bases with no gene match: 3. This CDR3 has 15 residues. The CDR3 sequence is CASSLGLAENNEQFF. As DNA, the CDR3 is TGTGCCAGCAGCTTGGGACTAGCGGAAAACAATGAGCAGTTCTTC. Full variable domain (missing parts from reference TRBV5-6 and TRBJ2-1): DAGVTQSPTHLIKTRGQQVTLRCSPKSGHDTVSWYQQALGQGPQFIFQYYEEEERQRGNFPDRFSGHQFPNYSSELNVNALLLGDSALYLCASSLGLAENNEQFFGPGTRLTVL.

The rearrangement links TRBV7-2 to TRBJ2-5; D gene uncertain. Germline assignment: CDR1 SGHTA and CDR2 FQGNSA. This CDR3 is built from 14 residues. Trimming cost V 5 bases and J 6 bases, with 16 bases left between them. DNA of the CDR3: TGTGCCAGCAGCCCCTGGCAGGTTCAAAAGACCCAGTACTTC. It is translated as CASSPWQVQKTQYF.

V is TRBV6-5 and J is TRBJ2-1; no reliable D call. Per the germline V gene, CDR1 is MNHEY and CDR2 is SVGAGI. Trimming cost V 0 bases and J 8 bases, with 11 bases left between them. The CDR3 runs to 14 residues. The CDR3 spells CASSYSVAPHEQFF. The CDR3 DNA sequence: TGTGCCAGCAGTTACTCGGTGGCTCCCCATGAGCAGTTCTTC.

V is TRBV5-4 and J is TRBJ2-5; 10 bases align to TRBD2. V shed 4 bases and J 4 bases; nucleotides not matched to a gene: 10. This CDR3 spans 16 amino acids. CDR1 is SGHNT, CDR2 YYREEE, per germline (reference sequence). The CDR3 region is CASSQGAGGPSETQYF. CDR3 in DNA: TGTGCCAGCAGCCAAGGAGCGGGAGGGCCCTCAGAGACCCAGTACTTC.